The 8 T cell receptor beta chains below all came from one sample that was sequenced in a study of blood T cell repertoires in COVID-19. Sequencing used immunoSEQ multiplex PCR; TCRdb keeps in-frame clones, though not all of them. The sample lists 330,000 or so clones, 80% to 90% occurring once. Sequenced: peripheral blood. All receptors come from a man aged 30 to 39 with COVID-19, enrolled during active disease.

The rearrangement links TRBV7-2 to TRBJ2-1; D is undetermined. CDR3 length: 14 residues. Looked up from germline, CDR1 is SGHTA and CDR2 is FQGNSA. The V and J ends lost 5 bases and 1 base respectively, with 9 bases between them. In DNA, the CDR3 is TGTGCCAGCAGCCCCAGCGATTCCTACAATGAGCAGTTCTTC. Encoded protein: CASSPSDSYNEQFF.

Concerning this clone itself: Other DNA sequences from this sample encode an identical CDR3 as well. The CDR3 DNA sequence: TGTGCCAGCAGCGCGGGACAGGGCCCAGATACGCAGTATTTT. It specifies CASSAGQGPDTQYF. This chain links TRBV9 with TRBJ2-3, with 9 bases identical to TRBD1. This CDR3 contains 14 residues. The J segment lost 4 bases and the V segment lost 3 bases, leaving 3 bases of the junction unmatched. Per the germline V gene, CDR1 is SGDLS and CDR2 is YYNGEE.

The chain couples TRBV7-3 to TRBJ1-1; D is uncertain. From germline, CDR1 is SGHTA and CDR2 FQGTGA. V was pared by 6 bases and J by 0 bases, with 8 bases between. This CDR3 is built from 13 residues. The CDR3 region is CASRAKMNTEAFF. CDR3 sequence (DNA): TGTGCCAGCAGAGCGAAGATGAACACTGAAGCTTTCTTT.

V is TRBV14 and J is TRBJ2-3; 10 bases align to TRBD2. CDR1 and CDR2 from the germline V gene are SGHDN and FVKESK. This CDR3 spans 16 amino acids. V lost 4 bases to trimming and J lost 0 bases; unmatched junction nucleotides: 4. The CDR3 nucleotides read TGTGCCAGCAGCCTCGAGACTAGCGGGAGCACAGATACGCAGTATTTT. Its translation is CASSLETSGSTDTQYF.

The chain employs TRBV5-8 and TRBJ1-6; 9 bases align to TRBD1. This CDR3 comprises 16 residues. Germline V gives CDR1 SGHTS, CDR2 YDEGEE. With 7 bases clipped from V and 7 bases from J, the junction kept 12 bases outside the gene matches. The CDR3 DNA sequence: TGTGCCAGCCGCAAGAAGGGGACAGGGCAGAATTCACCCCTCCACTTT. As protein: CASRKKGTGQNSPLHF. The full variable domain, its missing parts supplied by reference TRBV5-8 and TRBJ1-6, is EAGVTQSPTHLIKTRGQQATLRCSPISGHTSVYWYQQALGLGLQFLLWYDEGEERNRGNFPPRFSGRQFPNYSSELNVNALELEDSALYLCASRKKGTGQNSPLHFGNGTRLTVT.

V and J are TRBV6-5 and TRBJ1-5; TRBD1 might be the D (5 bases). V lost 8 bases and J 0 bases, leaving 14 bases between the germline ends. The CDR3 spans 15 residues. Germline assignment: CDR1 MNHEY and CDR2 SVGAGI. In DNA, the CDR3 is TGTGCCAGCGCATCCGGGGGGTATAGCAATCAGCCCCAGCATTTT. This translates into CASASGGYSNQPQHF.

The chain joins TRBV2 to TRBJ2-2; 7 positions match TRBD1. The CDR3 contains 14 residues. After removal of 7 bases from V and 5 bases from J, the junction contained 7 bases not matched to a gene. Germline assignment: CDR1 SNHLY and CDR2 FYNNEI. The CDR3 loop is CASTPQGVTGELFF. The CDR3 DNA reads TGTGCCAGCACCCCCCAGGGGGTTACCGGGGAGCTGTTTTTT.

This clone has only a few counts. In DNA, the CDR3 is TGTGCCAGCAGTCCGCGGGACAGGATCTTGAACTATGGCTACACCTTC. Encoded protein: CASSPRDRILNYGYTF. The chain couples TRBV28 to TRBJ1-2, with 8 positions matching TRBD1. The ends lost 5 bases at V and 2 bases at J; junction bases unmatched: 10. The germline V gene encodes CDR1 MDHEN and CDR2 SYDVKM. The CDR3 extends over 16 amino acids.